These T cell receptor beta chains were read from a single sample in a study of cytomegalovirus exposure and HLA in healthy donors. Assay: immunoSEQ multiplex PCR; the TCRdb copy retains only in-frame clones and omits some. Seen here are 120,000 or so clones, roughly 80% observed once, and the top ten hold 9.5% to 13%. Sequencing was performed on PBMCs. The source of these receptors is a man aged 25 to 40 in good health and CMV-seropositive. Each CDR3 is given with its conserved first and last residue. A D gene is named only where the DNA matches it firmly. Only some rows state a clone size, as once, few, many or a class for expanded clones.

clone_size d_call j_call v_call cdr3_nt cdr3_aa
. TRBD1 TRBJ2-3 TRBV29-1 TGCAGCGTTGGGGGGGGCTGGACAGGGGACCCAGATACGCAGTATTTT CSVGGGWTGDPDTQYF
. TRBD2 TRBJ2-1 TRBV27 TGTGCCAGCAGGCACCGGACTAGCGGTAACAATGAGCAGTTCTTC CASRHRTSGNNEQFF
. . TRBJ2-4 TRBV5-1 TGCGCCAGCAGCTTGGTTAGTCCCAAAAACATTCAGTACTTC CASSLVSPKNIQYF
. TRBD2 TRBJ2-2 TRBV5-6 TGTGCCAGCAGCCTCGGGACTAGCGCCGGGGAGCTGTTTTTT CASSLGTSAGELFF
. . TRBJ2-2 TRBV30 TGTGCCTGGAACCCATCCGGGGTGGGGGGGGAGCTGTTTTTT CAWNPSGVGGELFF
. . TRBJ1-1 TRBV7-9 TGTGCCAGCAGCTTAGCGCGCGGGAACACTGAAGCTTTCTTT CASSLARGNTEAFF
. TRBD2 TRBJ2-5 TRBV27 TGTGCCAGCAGTTTTAGCGGGTCCCCCTGGGAGACCCAGTACTTC CASSFSGSPWETQYF
. TRBD2 TRBJ2-1 TRBV4-1 TGCGCCAGCAGTCCCTTACTAGCGGACTCCTTGAATGAGCAGTTCTTC CASSPLLADSLNEQFF
. . TRBJ1-4 TRBV7-2 TGTGCCAGCAGCCGGACAGCAACTAATGAAAAACTGTTTTTT CASSRTATNEKLFF
. . TRBJ2-3 TRBV5-1 TGCGCCAGCAGCTTTGAGGCCGGCACAGATACGCAGTATTTT CASSFEAGTDTQYF
. . TRBJ2-3 TRBV9 TGTGCCAGCAGCGTAGAACAGGCCAGAGATACGCAGTATTTT CASSVEQARDTQYF
. . TRBJ2-2 TRBV6-8 TGTGCCAGCAGTTACGAGGGAGCGACGTCGTCGAGCGCCGCGTGGGAGCTGTTTTTT CASSYEGATSSSAAWELFF
. . TRBJ2-7 TRBV10-3 TGTGCCATCACCCCTAGGCAGACTATTCACGAGCAGTACTTC CAITPRQTIHEQYF
. . TRBJ1-1 TRBV18 TGTGCCAGCTCACCGGCACAGAACACTGAAGCTTTCTTT CASSPAQNTEAFF
. TRBD1 TRBJ2-7 TRBV11-1 TGTGCCAGCAGCCCCCGGGACAGGGGGAACGAGCAGTACTTC CASSPRDRGNEQYF
. TRBD1 TRBJ1-2 TRBV4-3 TGCGCCAGCAGCCCCCGCACGGGACAGGGGTCGAACTATGGCTACACCTTC CASSPRTGQGSNYGYTF
. . TRBJ2-1 TRBV7-2 TGTGCCAGCAGCTTAATAGGGTCCGGGGAAGATGAGCAGTTCTTC CASSLIGSGEDEQFF
. . TRBJ1-5 TRBV27 TGTGCCAGCAGTTTTACACGTTATAGCAATCAGCCCCAGCATTTT CASSFTRYSNQPQHF
. . TRBJ2-3 TRBV9 TGTGCCAGCAGCGTAGTTGGCGGGGATTGGGATACGCAGTATTTT CASSVVGGDWDTQYF
. TRBD1 TRBJ2-7 TRBV6-5 TGTGCCAGCAGCCGCGGGGACAGGCAAGGTGGGGAGCAGTACTTC CASSRGDRQGGEQYF
. TRBD2 TRBJ2-1 TRBV2 TGTGCCAGCAGTGTTGGGACTATCAACAATGAGCAGTTCTTC CASSVGTINNEQFF
. . TRBJ2-7 TRBV15 TGTGCCACCAGCAGAGGTGGGCCACGAGAGCAGTACTTC CATSRGGPREQYF
few . TRBJ2-1 TRBV28 TGTGCCAGCACCACTCCGGCCCGGGGATGGTCCAGTGAGCAGTTCTTC CASTTPARGWSSEQFF
. . TRBJ2-7 TRBV10-3 TGTGCCATCAGTGAGTCGACCCGATCTAGCGAGCAGTACTTC CAISESTRSSEQYF
. . TRBJ2-7 TRBV7-2 TGTGCCAGCAGCCTCGAGAATGGCTACGAGCAGTACTTC CASSLENGYEQYF
. . TRBJ1-5 TRBV19 TGTGCCAGTAGCTGGTTTAGATATAGCAATCAGCCCCAGCATTTT CASSWFRYSNQPQHF
. TRBD2 TRBJ2-7 TRBV7-6 TGTGCCAGCAGCCCCGAGGTTCGGACTAGCGGTATTCACAGCTCCTACGAGCAGTACTTC CASSPEVRTSGIHSSYEQYF
. TRBD1 TRBJ2-7 TRBV11-2 TGTGCCAGCAGCTTGGGGACAGCTTCCTACGAGCAGTACTTC CASSLGTASYEQYF
. . TRBJ2-1 TRBV10-3 TGTGCCATTATCGACTCCCCCTCGTCCCCCGTTGATGAGCAGTTCTTC CAIIDSPSSPVDEQFF
. TRBD2 TRBJ2-2 TRBV7-8 TGTGCCAGCAGCGCCGGGACTAGCGTCAACACCGGGGAGCTGTTTTTT CASSAGTSVNTGELFF
. . TRBJ1-1 TRBV21-1 TGTGCCAGCACTCCCCCCGGGGACAGGGCGACTGAAGCTTTCTTT CASTPPGDRATEAFF
. . TRBJ1-2 TRBV7-9 TGTTCCAGCAGCTTAGCGCTTAATCTTGCTAGGGACTCCTATGGCTACACCTTC CSSSLALNLARDSYGYTF
. TRBD1 TRBJ2-7 TRBV27 TGTGCCAGCAGTTTAGGGACAGGCTACGAGCAGTACTTC CASSLGTGYEQYF
few TRBD1 TRBJ2-4 TRBV18 TGTGCCAGCTCTCTCGGACAGGGGGCGCTTAGCGGCAAAAACATTCAGTACTTC CASSLGQGALSGKNIQYF
. TRBD1 TRBJ2-5 TRBV6-5 TGTGCCAGCAGTCCGCCGGGACAGGGACGAGAGACCCAGTACTTC CASSPPGQGRETQYF
. TRBD2 TRBJ2-7 TRBV5-1 TGCGCCAGCAGCGCGTCAGGGCGGGAGGACGAGCAGTACTTC CASSASGREDEQYF
few . TRBJ2-7 TRBV4-3 TGCGCCAGCAGCCAAGGGGCAGGGCCTATCTACGAGCAGTACTTC CASSQGAGPIYEQYF
. TRBD2 TRBJ2-5 TRBV11-2 TGTGCCAGCAGCTTATCAACTAGCGGGCCCCAAGAGACCCAGTACTTC CASSLSTSGPQETQYF
. . TRBJ1-4 TRBV10-3 TGTGCCATCCGTAAGGCGGGGGTGACTAATGAAAAACTGTTTTTT CAIRKAGVTNEKLFF
. TRBD2 TRBJ2-3 TRBV18 TGTGCCAGCTCACCAGCAAGCGGGAGGGCCCCCAGGAGCACAGATACGCAGTATTTT CASSPASGRAPRSTDTQYF
. . TRBJ2-7 TRBV19 TGTGCCAGTAGTTCCGACGGAGCCTACGAGCAATACTTC CASSSDGAYEQYF
. . TRBJ2-5 TRBV10-3 TGTGCCATCAGCCAGGGTCGAGAGACCCAGTACTTC CAISQGRETQYF
. . TRBJ1-1 TRBV7-8 TGTGCCAGCAGCTTTCGGGGAGGGGGTGAAGCTTTCTTT CASSFRGGGEAFF
. TRBD2 TRBJ2-3 TRBV14 TGTGCCAGCAGCCAAGGCTTCGGGACTAGACGGTATTTT CASSQGFGTRRYF
once . TRBJ1-2 TRBV20-1 TGCAGTGCTACCAGGGGTTATGGCTACACCTTC CSATRGYGYTF
. . TRBJ1-4 TRBV2 TGTGCCAGCAGGATCTTTGAAAGGGGTGAAAAACTGTTTTTT CASRIFERGEKLFF
. . TRBJ1-3 TRBV5-4 TGTGCCAGCAGTTCCCCGGGGTACGGAAACACCATATATTTT CASSSPGYGNTIYF
. TRBD2 TRBJ2-7 TRBV5-1 TGCGCCAGCAGCTTGGATCCGGGAGGGACCTACGAGCAGTACTTC CASSLDPGGTYEQYF
. TRBD1 TRBJ2-1 TRBV27 TGTGCCAGCAGGCTGACAGGGGGGGTTGAGCAGTTCTTC CASRLTGGVEQFF
once TRBD1 TRBJ2-7 TRBV7-9 TGTGCCAGCAGCCGGGACAGGGGCTCCTACGAGCAGTACTTC CASSRDRGSYEQYF
. . TRBJ1-2 TRBV27 TGTGCCAGCAGCACCGGGAACTATGGCTACACCTTC CASSTGNYGYTF
. . TRBJ1-1 TRBV28 TGTGCCAGCACCCTCACCGGGGTCGACACTGAAGCTTTCTTT CASTLTGVDTEAFF